One sample yielded the 8 T cell receptor beta chains listed below, sequenced in a study of blood T cell repertoires in COVID-19. Assay used: immunoSEQ multiplex PCR; TCRdb lists only in-frame clones, some missing. The sample shows about 170,000 clones, 80% to 90% of them seen only once. Sequences were obtained from PBMCs or T cells enriched from blood (not recorded which). The receptor set was obtained from a woman aged 45-59 years in a cohort exposed to, infected with or recovered from COVID-19 (not recorded which).

The gene calls are TRBV24-1 and TRBJ2-3, with 7 bases fitting TRBD2. From germline, CDR1 is KGHDR and CDR2 SFDVKD. The junction had 6 bases not matched to a gene; V was cut back by 0 bases and J by 4 bases. This CDR3 has 16 amino acids. In DNA form, the CDR3 reads TGTGCCACCAGTGATTTGCAGACTAGCACAGCAGATACGCAGTATTTT. This codes for CATSDLQTSTADTQYF.

The chain combines TRBV9 with TRBJ1-4; possible D gene TRBD1, 6 bases. This CDR3 has 15 residues. The V gene lost 0 bases and the J gene lost 5 bases, with 11 bases spanning the gap. The germline gives CDR1 SGDLS, CDR2 YYNGEE. The CDR3: CASSVGPGDNEKLFF. As DNA, the CDR3 is TGTGCCAGCAGCGTAGGCCCAGGGGACAATGAAAAACTGTTTTTT.

This clone was counted a few times. The chain carries TRBV6-2 or TRBV6-3 and TRBJ2-2; 8 nucleotides line up with TRBD1. The J segment lost 7 bases and the V segment lost 6 bases, leaving 10 bases of the junction unmatched. The germline gives CDR1 MNHEY, CDR2 SVGEGT. The CDR3 length is 15 residues. This CDR3 reads CASSPDRASFGELFF. CDR3 bases: TGTGCCAGCAGCCCGGACAGGGCGAGTTTCGGGGAGCTGTTTTTT.

This chain uses TRBV18 with TRBJ2-2; 9 nucleotides agree with TRBD1. V gave up 7 bases and J gave up 5 bases; unmatched junction bases: 14. The germline V gene has CDR1 KGHSH and CDR2 LQKENI. This CDR3 spans 17 amino acids. DNA of the CDR3: TGTGCCAGCTTTACCACAGCGGGACAGGGATCAACCGGGGAGCTGTTTTTT. This codes for CASFTTAGQGSTGELFF. The whole variable domain, remainder taken from reference TRBV18 and TRBJ2-2, is NAGVMQNPRHLVRRRGQEARLRCSPMKGHSHVYWYRQLPEEGLKFMVYLQKENIIDESGMPKERFSAEFPKEGPSILRIQQVVRGDSAAYFCASFTTAGQGSTGELFFGEGSRLTVL.

Only a few counts were recorded for this clone. The gene calls are TRBV10-3 and TRBJ2-3; 12 bases align to TRBD2. Trimming at V came to 11 bases and at J to 5 bases, leaving 8 bases not matched to a gene. This CDR3 has 14 residues. Germline V gene sequence: CDR1 ENHRY, CDR2 SYGVKD. CDR3 in DNA: TGTGCCTCCTGGACTAGCGGGGAGGGAGATACGCAGTATTTT. Translation: CASWTSGEGDTQYF.

The chain combines TRBV7-6 with TRBJ1-1, with TRBD1 matching over 8 bases. Germline trimming cut 5 bases from V and 3 bases from J; bases unmatched to any gene: 8. Germline V gene data show CDR1 as SGHVS and CDR2 as FNYEAQ. The CDR3 is 15 amino acids. In DNA, the CDR3 is TGTGCCAGCAGCCGCATACAGGGGGTCGACACTGAAGCTTTCTTT. Translated: CASSRIQGVDTEAFF.

The chain combines TRBV28 with TRBJ2-7; D not resolved. The V and J ends lost 3 bases and 3 bases respectively, with 9 bases between them. Per germline, CDR1 MDHEN and CDR2 SYDVKM. The length of the CDR3 is 13 residues. CDR3 loop: CASSLSRSYEQYF. CDR3 nucleotide sequence: TGTGCCAGCAGTTTGTCTCGCAGCTACGAGCAGTACTTC.

The V and J genes are TRBV4-2 and TRBJ2-7; D is possibly TRBD2 (5 bases). The CDR3 covers 15 residues. The germline V gene encodes CDR1 LGHNA and CDR2 YNFKEQ. V was clipped by 5 bases and J by 0 bases, with 14 bases between them. The CDR3 bases are TGTGCCAGCAGCGCATGGGCGGGCAGCTCCTACGAGCAGTACTTC. Translated, it gives CASSAWAGSSYEQYF.